Below are 3 T cell receptor beta chains sequenced from a single sample in a study of cytomegalovirus exposure and HLA in healthy donors. Vbeta (60) and Jbeta (13) primers were used in the PCR. TCRdb's table, derived via immunoSEQ multiplex PCR, lists solely in-frame clones and lacks some. The sample contains 150,000 to 200,000 clones, more than 65% of which appear only once. The source material was PBMCs. The receptors derive from a man aged 35 to 55 in good health and CMV-seropositive.

V gene TRBV27 combines with J gene TRBJ2-1; D may be TRBD2 (6 bases). The CDR3 totals 15 residues. The V and J ends lost 8 bases and 2 bases respectively, with 16 bases between them. Germline loops: CDR1 MNHEY, CDR2 SMNVEV (reference sequence). The CDR3 DNA reads as TGTGCCAGCGGACGCGGGACGCAGACCTACAATGAGCAGTTCTTC. Translated: CASGRGTQTYNEQFF.

This sequence joins TRBV2 and TRBJ1-1, with 8 bases matching TRBD1. Trimming took 7 bases from V and 7 from J; bases not matched to a gene: 11. The germline CDR1 and CDR2 sequences are SNHLY and FYNNEI. This CDR3 is 14 amino acids long. The CDR3 DNA follows: TGTGCCAGCACGAGGGACAGGTACTCTAATGAAGCTTTCTTT. Translated: CASTRDRYSNEAFF.

The table lists this clone with a few counts. The chain is built from TRBV7-2 and TRBJ1-1; D is unclear. Germline V gene sequence: CDR1 SGHTA, CDR2 FQGNSA. There are 13 residues in the CDR3. The V end lost 6 bases, the J end lost 3 bases, and 11 bases lay between the germline ends. The CDR3 nucleotides read TGTGCCAGCAGACGAACAGTTGACACTGAAGCTTTCTTT. It encodes CASRRTVDTEAFF.